A single sample is the source of the 8 T cell receptor beta chains below, sequenced in a study of T cells in tuberculosis. TCRdb keeps only in-frame clones here, not all; method: immunoSEQ multiplex PCR. This sample yields roughly 41,000 clones, of which 90% to 95% are seen a single time; about 12% belongs to the top ten. Sequences were obtained from PBMCs. The source of these receptors is a donor aged 5-35 years with latent tuberculosis or without tuberculosis infection. Some clones in this sample may be carry-over from other donors' samples.

The chain recombines TRBV10-3 with TRBJ1-1; TRBD1 agrees at 9 bases. CDR1 and CDR2 (germline): ENHRY, SYGVKD. Trimming cost V 3 bases and J 8 bases; bases outside gene matches: 7. The CDR3 extends over 14 amino acids. The CDR3 here is CAISEFKQGAEAFF. CDR3 DNA: TGTGCCATCAGTGAATTCAAACAGGGGGCCGAAGCTTTCTTT.

The V gene is TRBV7-6, the J gene TRBJ2-1; TRBD1 matches at 8 bases. Looked up from germline, CDR1 is SGHVS and CDR2 is FNYEAQ. CDR3 size: 14 residues. V gave up 5 bases and J gave up 8 bases; unmatched junction bases: 8. The CDR3 loop reads CASSERTGSDEQFF. CDR3 nucleotides: TGTGCCAGCAGCGAAAGGACAGGGAGCGATGAGCAGTTCTTC.

The V call is TRBV19, the J call TRBJ1-2, with D maybe TRBD1 (6 bases). CDR3 length: 15 amino acids. V gave up 3 bases and J gave up 6 bases, with 17 bases separating them. Germline CDR1 reads LNHDA; CDR2 reads SQIVND (reference sequence). The CDR3 loop is CASSITGRGGDGYTF. The CDR3 nucleotides are TGTGCCAGTAGTATCACTGGGCGAGGGGGAGATGGCTACACCTTC.

V and J are TRBV7-2 and TRBJ2-1; TRBD1 is a possible D gene (5 bases). V was shortened by 0 bases and J by 6 bases, with 9 bases between the two germline ends. Looked up from germline, CDR1 is SGHTA and CDR2 is FQGNSA. CDR3 length: 14 amino acids. The CDR3 is CASSLAGAVNEQFF. CDR3 nucleotide sequence: TGTGCCAGCAGCTTAGCAGGGGCGGTCAATGAGCAGTTCTTC.

CDR3 in DNA: TGTGCCAGCAGGAACGACAGGGGGGGCACTGAAGCTTTCTTT. Amino acids: CASRNDRGGTEAFF. The rearrangement joins TRBV2 to TRBJ1-1; 9 nucleotides match TRBD1. CDR1 is SNHLY, CDR2 FYNNEI, per germline. There are 14 residues in the CDR3. The trim removed 6 bases at V and 4 bases at J, leaving 6 bases unmatched. Full variable domain (remainder filled in from reference TRBV2 and TRBJ1-1): EPEVTQTPSHQVTQMGQEVILRCVPISNHLYFYWYRQILGQKVEFLVSFYNNEISEKSEIFDDQFSVERPDGSNFTLKIRSTKLEDSAMYFCASRNDRGGTEAFFGQGTRLTVV.

V gene TRBV7-6 combines with J gene TRBJ2-2, with TRBD1 matching over 8 bases. CDR3 length: 16 residues. The V gene's germline CDR1 is SGHVS and CDR2 FNYEAQ. V dropped 5 bases and J dropped 3; count of bases not matched to a gene: 8. This chain's CDR3 is CASSAGQGSDTGELFF. In DNA form, the CDR3 reads TGTGCCAGCAGCGCCGGACAGGGTTCGGACACCGGGGAGCTGTTTTTT. Filled out from reference TRBV7-6 and TRBJ2-2, the complete variable domain reads GAGVSQSPRYKVTKRGQDVALRCDPISGHVSLYWYRQALGQGPEFLTYFNYEAQQDKSGLPNDRFSAERPEGSISTLTIQRTEQRDSAMYRCASSAGQGSDTGELFFGEGSRLTVL.

The chain links TRBV7-2 to TRBJ2-5; D is possibly TRBD2 (6 bases). The CDR3 runs 14 residues. Germline assignment: CDR1 SGHTA and CDR2 FQGNSA. V was pared by 5 bases and J by 2 bases, with 12 bases between. The CDR3 is CASSQTRAQETQYF. The CDR3 bases are TGTGCCAGCAGCCAGACTAGAGCACAAGAGACCCAGTACTTC.

This clone was recorded only once. J is TRBJ2-2 and V is TRBV2, with D perhaps matching TRBD1 (6 bases). The germline V and J ends were trimmed by 5 bases and 4 bases, with 11 bases remaining between them. Germline values: CDR1 SNHLY, CDR2 FYNNEI. This CDR3 is built from 14 residues. DNA for the CDR3: TGTGCCAGCAGTTATGACAGGATCACCGGGGAGCTGTTTTTT. This translates into CASSYDRITGELFF.